These 10 T cell receptor beta chains were all obtained from the same sample, sequenced in a study of post-analysis software for immune sequencing data. Study conclusions and caveats: Controls had lower frequencies than patients of a handful of TRBV segments, which included TRBV5-6, TRBV5-1 and TRBV20-1.

Their specific antigens are unknown. The authors incorporated unique molecular identifiers into the TCR beta cDNA libraries. TCRdb ran MiXCR on the PCR reads and lists one entry per CDR3 protein. This table has almost 700,000 distinct CDR3 sequences, 59% appearing once. Sequencing was carried out using blood. Every receptor here comes from a girl aged 2 to 10 with multiple sclerosis.

This chain links TRBV7-2 with TRBJ1-2; 7 nucleotides match TRBD1. CDR3 length: 15 residues. From germline, CDR1 is SGHTA and CDR2 FQGNSA. With 4 bases clipped from V and 2 bases from J, the junction kept 7 bases outside the gene matches. The CDR3 sequence is CASSSYIQGNYGYTF. The CDR3 bases are TGTGCCAGCAGCTCTTATATACAGGGGAACTATGGCTACACCTTC.

The V call is TRBV12-3 or TRBV12-4, the J call TRBJ2-7, with TRBD2 matching over 12 bases. V gave up 9 bases and J gave up 6 bases; unmatched junction bases: 9. The length of the CDR3 is 14 residues. CDR3 loop: CASSASGRAGEQYF. The CDR3 nucleotides read TGTGCCAGTTCTGCTAGCGGGAGGGCGGGCGAGCAGTACTTC.

There are a few counts of this clonotype. The chain uses TRBV10-2 and TRBJ1-1; D not certain. Germline V gives CDR1 WSHSY, CDR2 SAAADI. V lost 5 bases to trimming and J lost 4 bases, with 8 bases between them. This CDR3 contains 12 residues. In DNA, the CDR3 is TGCGCCAGCAGTCCGGGGTCCACTGAAGCTTTCTTT. Protein sequence: CASSPGSTEAFF.

J is TRBJ1-2 and V is TRBV2; 7 positions match TRBD1. Per germline, CDR1 SNHLY and CDR2 FYNNEI. The CDR3 has 10 amino acids. The junction had 4 bases not matched to a gene; V was cut back by 8 bases and J by 10 bases. CDR3 coding DNA: TGTGCCAGCCCGGGACAGATCTACACCTTC. It specifies CASPGQIYTF.

This rearrangement joins TRBV27 to TRBJ1-6; the D gene is possibly TRBD1 (6 bases). This CDR3 is built from 14 residues. Trimming shortened V by 6 bases and J by 7 bases, and 13 bases separated the two germline ends. Germline CDR1 and CDR2: MNHEY and SMNVEV (reference sequence). The CDR3 sequence is CASRDRLKNSPLHF. As DNA, the CDR3 is TGTGCCAGCAGGGACAGACTGAAAAATTCACCCCTCCACTTT.

The V call is TRBV20-1, the J call TRBJ1-3, with 8 bases that match TRBD1. Trimming removed 3 bases from V and 0 bases from J; junction bases left unmatched: 4. Germline CDR1 and CDR2: DFQATT and SNEGSKA (reference sequence). The CDR3 sequence is 15 residues long. The CDR3 sequence is CSASWTGPSGNTIYF. CDR3 in DNA: TGCAGTGCTAGTTGGACAGGGCCCTCTGGAAACACCATATATTTT.

The rearrangement joins TRBV6-2 or TRBV6-3 to TRBJ2-2; D is uncertain. CDR1 is MNHEY, CDR2 SVGEGT, per germline. V was shortened by 6 bases and J by 9 bases, with 17 bases between the two germline ends. This CDR3 region has 14 residues. The DNA of the CDR3 is TGTGCCAGCAGCCGGGTGAAAGGGCCGAGGGAGCTGTTTTTT. Translating gives CASSRVKGPRELFF.

The genes are TRBV5-1 and TRBJ2-3, with TRBD2 as a possible D gene (5 bases). Germline V gene sequence: CDR1 SGHRS, CDR2 YFSETQ. This CDR3 has 16 residues. The V gene lost 0 bases and the J gene lost 3 bases, with 14 bases spanning the gap. The CDR3 reads CASSLEARGVTDTQYF. The CDR3 DNA reads as TGCGCCAGCAGCTTGGAAGCTCGGGGAGTAACAGATACGCAGTATTTT.

This rearrangement joins TRBV7-9 to TRBJ2-7, with D perhaps matching TRBD1 (5 bases). V gave up 5 bases and J gave up 2 bases, with 31 bases separating them. The germline gives CDR1 SEHNR, CDR2 FQNEAQ (reference sequence). This CDR3 has 20 amino acids. DNA of the CDR3: TGTGCCAGCAGCCCTATCCCCTTTGAAGGTTTAAGAAACAGGACCTACGAGCAGTACTTC. It is translated as CASSPIPFEGLRNRTYEQYF. The whole variable domain, remainder taken from reference TRBV7-9 and TRBJ2-7, is DTGVSQNPRHKITKRGQNVTFRCDPISEHNRLYWYRQTLGQGPEFLTYFQNEAQLEKSRLLSDRFSAERPKGSFSTLEIQRTEQGDSAMYLCASSPIPFEGLRNRTYEQYFGPGTRLTVT.

The CDR3 nucleotides read TGTGCCAGCAGCCATAGCGGGGGGGCCGCCAATGAGCAGTTCTTC. This encodes CASSHSGGAANEQFF. The rearrangement joins TRBV7-9 to TRBJ2-1, with 11 bases matching TRBD2. Trimming took 5 bases from V and 6 from J; bases not matched to a gene: 6. The CDR3 loop spans 15 amino acids. CDR1 is SEHNR, CDR2 FQNEAQ, per germline (reference sequence).